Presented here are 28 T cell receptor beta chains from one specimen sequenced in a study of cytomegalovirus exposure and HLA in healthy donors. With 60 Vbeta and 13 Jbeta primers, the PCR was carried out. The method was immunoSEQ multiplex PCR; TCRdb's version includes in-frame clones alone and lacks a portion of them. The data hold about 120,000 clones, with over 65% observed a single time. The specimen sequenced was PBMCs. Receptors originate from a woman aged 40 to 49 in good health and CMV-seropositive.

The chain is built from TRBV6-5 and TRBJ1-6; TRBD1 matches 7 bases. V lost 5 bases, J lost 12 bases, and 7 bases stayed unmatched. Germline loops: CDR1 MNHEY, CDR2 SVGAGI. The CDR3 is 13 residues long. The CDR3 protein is CASSLGQVGPLHF. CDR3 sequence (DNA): TGTGCCAGCAGTCTAGGACAGGTGGGACCCCTCCACTTT.

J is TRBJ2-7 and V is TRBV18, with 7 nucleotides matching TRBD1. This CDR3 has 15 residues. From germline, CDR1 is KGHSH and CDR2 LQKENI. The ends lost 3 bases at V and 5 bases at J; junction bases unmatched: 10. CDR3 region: CASSPRQGETHEQYF. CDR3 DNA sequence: TGTGCCAGCTCACCTCGACAGGGAGAGACCCACGAGCAGTACTTC.

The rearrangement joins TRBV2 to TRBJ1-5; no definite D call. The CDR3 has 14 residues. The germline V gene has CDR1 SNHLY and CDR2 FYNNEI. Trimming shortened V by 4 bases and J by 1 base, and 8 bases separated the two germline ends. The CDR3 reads CASSGDTSNQPQHF. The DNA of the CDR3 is TGTGCCAGCAGTGGCGACACAAGCAATCAGCCCCAGCATTTT.

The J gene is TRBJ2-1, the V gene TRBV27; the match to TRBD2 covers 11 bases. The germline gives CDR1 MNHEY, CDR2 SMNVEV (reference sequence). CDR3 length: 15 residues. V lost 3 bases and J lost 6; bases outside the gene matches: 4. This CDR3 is CASSFVAGGGNEQFF. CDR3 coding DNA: TGTGCCAGCAGTTTTGTAGCGGGAGGGGGCAATGAGCAGTTCTTC.

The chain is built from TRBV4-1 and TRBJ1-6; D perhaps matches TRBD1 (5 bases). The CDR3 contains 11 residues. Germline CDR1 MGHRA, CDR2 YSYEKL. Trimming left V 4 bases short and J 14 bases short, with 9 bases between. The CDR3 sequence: CASSPGLSLHF. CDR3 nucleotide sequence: TGCGCCAGCAGCCCAGGGTTGTCCCTCCACTTT.

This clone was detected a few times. The CDR3 sequence: CATGTGGSYGYTF. As DNA, the CDR3 is TGTGCCACCGGAACAGGGGGGTCCTATGGCTACACCTTC. The chain combines TRBV15 with TRBJ1-2, with TRBD1 matching over 8 bases. This CDR3 is 13 amino acids long. Per germline, CDR1 LNHNV and CDR2 YYDKDF (reference sequence). V trimming: 8 bases; J trimming: 4 bases; junction bases outside the gene matches: 6. The whole variable domain, filled in from reference TRBV15 and TRBJ1-2, reads DAMVIQNPRYQVTQFGKPVTLSCSQTLNHNVMYWYQQKSSQAPKLLFHYYDKDFNNEADTPDNFQSRRPNTSFCFLDIRSPGLGDTAMYLCATGTGGSYGYTFGSGTRLTVV.

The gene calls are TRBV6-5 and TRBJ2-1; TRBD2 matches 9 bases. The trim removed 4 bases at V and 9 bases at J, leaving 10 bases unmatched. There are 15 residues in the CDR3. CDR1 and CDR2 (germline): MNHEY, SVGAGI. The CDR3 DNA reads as TGTGCCAGCAGTTCCCTAGCGGGACAAAGGGGTGAGCAGTTCTTC. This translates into CASSSLAGQRGEQFF.

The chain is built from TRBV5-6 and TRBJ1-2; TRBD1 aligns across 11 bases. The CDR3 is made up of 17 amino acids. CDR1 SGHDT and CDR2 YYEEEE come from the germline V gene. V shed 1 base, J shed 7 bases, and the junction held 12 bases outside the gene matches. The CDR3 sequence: CASSLLTTGQGAGGYTF. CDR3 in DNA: TGTGCCAGCAGCTTGCTCACCACCGGACAGGGGGCGGGTGGCTACACCTTC.

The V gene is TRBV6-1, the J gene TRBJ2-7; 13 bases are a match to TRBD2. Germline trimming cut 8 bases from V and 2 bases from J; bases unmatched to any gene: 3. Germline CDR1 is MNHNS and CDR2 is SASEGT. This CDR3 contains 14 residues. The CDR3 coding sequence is TGTGCCAGCTCGGGACTAGCGGGGCCCTACGAGCAGTACTTC. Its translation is CASSGLAGPYEQYF.

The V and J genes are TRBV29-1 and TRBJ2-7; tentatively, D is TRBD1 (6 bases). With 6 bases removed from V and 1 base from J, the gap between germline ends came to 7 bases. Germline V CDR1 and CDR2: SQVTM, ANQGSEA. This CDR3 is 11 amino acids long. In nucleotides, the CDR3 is TGCAGCGTCAGGGGATCCTACGAGCAGTACTTC. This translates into CSVRGSYEQYF.

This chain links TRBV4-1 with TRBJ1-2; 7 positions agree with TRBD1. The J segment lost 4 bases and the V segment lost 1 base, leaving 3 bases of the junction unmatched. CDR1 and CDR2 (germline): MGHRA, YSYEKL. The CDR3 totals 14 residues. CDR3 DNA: TGCGCCAGCAGCCAAGGAGGGGGCGTCTATGGCTACACCTTC. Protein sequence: CASSQGGGVYGYTF.

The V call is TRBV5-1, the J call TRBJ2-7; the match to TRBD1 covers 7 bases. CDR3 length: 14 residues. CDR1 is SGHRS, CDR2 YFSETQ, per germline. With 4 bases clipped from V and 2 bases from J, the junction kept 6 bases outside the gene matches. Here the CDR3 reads CASSVGQDAYEQYF. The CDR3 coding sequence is TGCGCCAGCAGCGTCGGACAGGACGCCTACGAGCAGTACTTC.

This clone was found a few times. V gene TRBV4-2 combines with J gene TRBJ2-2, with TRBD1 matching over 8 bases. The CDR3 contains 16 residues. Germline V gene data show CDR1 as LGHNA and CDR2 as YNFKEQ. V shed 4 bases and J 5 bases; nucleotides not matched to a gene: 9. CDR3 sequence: CASSPERTGFTGELFF. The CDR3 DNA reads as TGTGCCAGCAGCCCAGAAAGGACAGGGTTTACCGGGGAGCTGTTTTTT.

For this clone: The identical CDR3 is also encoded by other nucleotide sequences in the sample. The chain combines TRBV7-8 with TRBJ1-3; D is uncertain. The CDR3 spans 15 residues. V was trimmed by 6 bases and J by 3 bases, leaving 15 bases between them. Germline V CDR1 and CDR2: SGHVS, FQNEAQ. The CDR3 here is CASSAGEARGNTIYF. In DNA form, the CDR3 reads TGTGCCAGCAGTGCCGGGGAGGCCCGTGGAAACACCATATATTTT.

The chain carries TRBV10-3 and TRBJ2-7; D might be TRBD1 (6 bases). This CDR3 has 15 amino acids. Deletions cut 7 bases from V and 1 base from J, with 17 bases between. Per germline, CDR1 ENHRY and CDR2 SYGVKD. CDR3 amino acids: CAINGRTELSYEQYF. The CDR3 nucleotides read TGTGCCATCAATGGCCGGACAGAGCTTTCCTACGAGCAGTACTTC.

The CDR3 loop reads CATGRDIQETQYF. The CDR3 coding sequence is TGTGCCACCGGCCGGGACATACAAGAGACCCAGTACTTC. The chain has TRBV19 and TRBJ2-5; tentative D call: TRBD1 (6 bases). This CDR3 contains 13 residues. V lost 10 bases and J lost 2, with 14 bases in between. Germline CDR1 is LNHDA and CDR2 is SQIVND (reference sequence). The full variable domain, rest sourced from reference TRBV19 and TRBJ2-5, is DGGITQSPKYLFRKEGQNVTLSCEQNLNHDAMYWYRQDPGQGLRLIYYSQIVNDFQKGDIAEGYSVSREKKESFPLTVTSAQKNPTAFYLCATGRDIQETQYFGPGTRLLVL.

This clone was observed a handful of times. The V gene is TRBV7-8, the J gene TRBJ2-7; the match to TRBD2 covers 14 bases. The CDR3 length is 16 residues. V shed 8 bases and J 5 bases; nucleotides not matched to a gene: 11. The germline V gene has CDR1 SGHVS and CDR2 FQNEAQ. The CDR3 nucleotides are TGTGCCAGCTCTACTACCGGGACTAGCGGGGGTAACGAGCAGTACTTC. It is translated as CASSTTGTSGGNEQYF.

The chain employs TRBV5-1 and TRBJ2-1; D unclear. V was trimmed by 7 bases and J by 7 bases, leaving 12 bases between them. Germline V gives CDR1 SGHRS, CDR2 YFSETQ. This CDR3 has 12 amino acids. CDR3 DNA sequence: TGCGCCAGCGGAGAAACGGAGAATGAGCAGTTCTTC. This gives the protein CASGETENEQFF. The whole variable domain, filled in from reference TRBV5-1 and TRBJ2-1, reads KAGVTQTPRYLIKTRGQQVTLSCSPISGHRSVSWYQQTPGQGLQFLFEYFSETQRNKGNFPGRFSGRQFSNSRSEMNVSTLELGDSALYLCASGETENEQFFGPGTRLTVL.

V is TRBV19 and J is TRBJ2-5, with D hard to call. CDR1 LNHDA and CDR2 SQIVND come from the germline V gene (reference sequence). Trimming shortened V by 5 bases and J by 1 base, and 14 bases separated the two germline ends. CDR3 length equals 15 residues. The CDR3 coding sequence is TGTGCCAGTAGTGCCGTGTTCAGGCCCCAAGAGACCCAGTACTTC. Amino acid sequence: CASSAVFRPQETQYF.

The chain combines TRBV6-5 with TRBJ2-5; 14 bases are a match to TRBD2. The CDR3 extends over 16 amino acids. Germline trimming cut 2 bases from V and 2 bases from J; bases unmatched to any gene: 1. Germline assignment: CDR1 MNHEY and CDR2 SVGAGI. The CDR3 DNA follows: TGTGCCAGCAGTTACCGACTAGCGGGGGGGCAAGAGACCCAGTACTTC. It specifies CASSYRLAGGQETQYF.

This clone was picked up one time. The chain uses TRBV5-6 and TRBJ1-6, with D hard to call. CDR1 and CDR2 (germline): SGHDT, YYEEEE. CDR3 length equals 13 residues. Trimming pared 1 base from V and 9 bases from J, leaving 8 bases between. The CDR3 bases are TGTGCCAGCAGCTTGATCGAGGTTTCACCCCTCCACTTT. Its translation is CASSLIEVSPLHF.

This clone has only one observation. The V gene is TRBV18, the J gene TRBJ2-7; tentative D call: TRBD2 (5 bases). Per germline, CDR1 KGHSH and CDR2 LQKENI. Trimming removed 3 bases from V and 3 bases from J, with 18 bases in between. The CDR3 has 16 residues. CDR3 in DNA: TGTGCCAGCTCACCTTCGGTGGGAGCGGCCTACTACGAGCAGTACTTC. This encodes CASSPSVGAAYYEQYF.

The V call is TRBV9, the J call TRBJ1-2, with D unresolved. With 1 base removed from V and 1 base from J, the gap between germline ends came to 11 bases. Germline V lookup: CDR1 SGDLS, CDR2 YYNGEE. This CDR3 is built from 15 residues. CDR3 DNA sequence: TGTGCCAGCAGCGTAAGAGGCGGTTATAACTATGGCTACACCTTC. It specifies CASSVRGGYNYGYTF.

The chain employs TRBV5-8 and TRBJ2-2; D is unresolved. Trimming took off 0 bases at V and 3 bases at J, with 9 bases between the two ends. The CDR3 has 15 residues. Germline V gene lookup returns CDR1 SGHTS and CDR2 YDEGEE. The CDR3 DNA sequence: TGTGCCAGCAGCTTGGACAAAATATACACCGGGGAGCTGTTTTTT. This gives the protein CASSLDKIYTGELFF.

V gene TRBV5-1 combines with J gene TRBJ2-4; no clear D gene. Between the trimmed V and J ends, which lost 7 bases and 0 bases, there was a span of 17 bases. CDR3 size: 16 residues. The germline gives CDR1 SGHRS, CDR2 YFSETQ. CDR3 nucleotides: TGCGCCAGCTCGCCCCCCCTGGAGATAGCCAAAAACATTCAGTACTTC. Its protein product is CASSPPLEIAKNIQYF.

CDR3: CASSIQGQGIYEQYF. As DNA, the CDR3 is TGTGCCAGTAGTATTCAGGGACAGGGGATCTACGAGCAGTACTTC. V is TRBV19 and J is TRBJ2-7; TRBD1 matches at 10 bases. This CDR3 has 15 amino acids. The V and J ends lost 3 bases and 3 bases, in that order; junction bases with no gene match: 5. Germline V gene sequence: CDR1 LNHDA, CDR2 SQIVND (reference sequence). The variable domain in full, completed from reference TRBV19 and TRBJ2-7, reads DGGITQSPKYLFRKEGQNVTLSCEQNLNHDAMYWYRQDPGQGLRLIYYSQIVNDFQKGDIAEGYSVSREKKESFPLTVTSAQKNPTAFYLCASSIQGQGIYEQYFGPGTRLTVT.

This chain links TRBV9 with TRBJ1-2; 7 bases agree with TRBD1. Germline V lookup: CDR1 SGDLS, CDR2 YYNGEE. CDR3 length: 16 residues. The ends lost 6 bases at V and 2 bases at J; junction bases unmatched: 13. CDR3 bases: TGTGCCAGCATCATCCCGGATGCACAGGGGAACTATGGCTACACCTTC. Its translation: CASIIPDAQGNYGYTF.

The chain's CDR3 is CSVGSNYGYTF. The CDR3 DNA reads as TGCAGCGTCGGGTCTAACTATGGCTACACCTTC. The chain couples TRBV29-1 to TRBJ1-2; D ambiguous. CDR1 and CDR2 (germline): SQVTM, ANQGSEA. V gave up 6 bases and J gave up 0 bases, with 5 bases separating them. The CDR3 consists of 11 residues.